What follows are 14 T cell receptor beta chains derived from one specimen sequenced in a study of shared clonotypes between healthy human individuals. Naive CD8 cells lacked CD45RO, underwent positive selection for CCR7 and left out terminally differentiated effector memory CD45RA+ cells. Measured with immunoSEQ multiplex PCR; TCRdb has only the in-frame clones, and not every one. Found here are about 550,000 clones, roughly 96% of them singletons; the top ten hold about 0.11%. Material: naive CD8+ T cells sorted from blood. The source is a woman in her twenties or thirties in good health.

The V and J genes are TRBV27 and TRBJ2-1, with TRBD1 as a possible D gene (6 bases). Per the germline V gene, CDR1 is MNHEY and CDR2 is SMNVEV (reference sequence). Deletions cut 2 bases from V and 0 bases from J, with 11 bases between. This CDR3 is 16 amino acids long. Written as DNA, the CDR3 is TGTGCCAGCAGTTTAGTTCCGGACAGCTCCTACAATGAGCAGTTCTTC. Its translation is CASSLVPDSSYNEQFF.

In DNA, the CDR3 is TGTGCCAGTAGTAAGGGGGTCGAGCAGTACTTC. Translation: CASSKGVEQYF. The chain combines TRBV19 with TRBJ2-7; D perhaps matches TRBD1 (6 bases). Germline V gives CDR1 LNHDA, CDR2 SQIVND (reference sequence). V lost 4 bases and J 6 bases, leaving 7 bases between the germline ends. The CDR3 has 11 residues.

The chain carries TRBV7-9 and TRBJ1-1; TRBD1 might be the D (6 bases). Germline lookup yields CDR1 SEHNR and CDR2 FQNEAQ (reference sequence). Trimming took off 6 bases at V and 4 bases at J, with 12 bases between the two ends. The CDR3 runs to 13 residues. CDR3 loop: CASRVGGRTEAFF. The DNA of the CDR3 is TGTGCCAGCAGGGTAGGGGGGCGCACTGAAGCTTTCTTT.

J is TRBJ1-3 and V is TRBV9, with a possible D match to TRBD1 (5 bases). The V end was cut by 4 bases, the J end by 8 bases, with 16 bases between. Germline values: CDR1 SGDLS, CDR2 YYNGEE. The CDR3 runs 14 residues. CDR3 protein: CASSPGTLGDTIYF. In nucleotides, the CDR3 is TGTGCCAGCAGCCCCGGGACCCTCGGAGACACCATATATTTT.

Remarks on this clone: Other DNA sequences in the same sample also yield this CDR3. CDR3 sequence reads: CASSLGLAVNEQFF. The CDR3 DNA is TGTGCCAGCAGCTTAGGGCTAGCGGTTAATGAGCAGTTCTTC. This chain connects TRBV5-6 to TRBJ2-1; 7 nucleotides match TRBD2. J was trimmed by 7 bases and V by 2 bases; bases with no gene match: 6. The CDR3 is 14 amino acids. CDR1 is SGHDT and CDR2 is YYEEEE in the germline V gene.

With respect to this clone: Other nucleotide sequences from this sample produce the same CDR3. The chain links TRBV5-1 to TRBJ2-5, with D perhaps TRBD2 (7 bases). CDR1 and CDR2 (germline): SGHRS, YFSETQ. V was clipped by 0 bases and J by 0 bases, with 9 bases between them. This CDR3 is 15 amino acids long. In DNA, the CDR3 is TGCGCCAGCAGCTTGGAGGGGGGGTACCAAGAGACCCAGTACTTC. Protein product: CASSLEGGYQETQYF.

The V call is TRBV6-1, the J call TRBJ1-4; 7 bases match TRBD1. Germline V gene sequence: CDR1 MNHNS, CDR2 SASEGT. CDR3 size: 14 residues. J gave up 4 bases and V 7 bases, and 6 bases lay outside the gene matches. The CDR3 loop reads CASTGTVHNEKLFF. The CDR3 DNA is TGTGCCAGCACGGGGACAGTACATAATGAAAAACTGTTTTTT.

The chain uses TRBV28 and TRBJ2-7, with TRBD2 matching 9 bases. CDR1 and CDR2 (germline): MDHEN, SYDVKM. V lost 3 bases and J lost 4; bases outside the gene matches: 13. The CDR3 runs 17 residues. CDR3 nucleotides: TGTGCCAGCAGTTTTCCCACCTGGGGTAGCGGGAGTTACGAGCAGTACTTC. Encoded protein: CASSFPTWGSGSYEQYF.

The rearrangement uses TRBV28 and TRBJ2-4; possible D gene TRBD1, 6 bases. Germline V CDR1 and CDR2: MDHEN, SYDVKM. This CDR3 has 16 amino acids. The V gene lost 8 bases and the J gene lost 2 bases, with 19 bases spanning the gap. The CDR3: CASSVQGPTSKNIQYF. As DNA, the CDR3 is TGTGCCAGCTCCGTTCAGGGGCCCACCTCCAAAAACATTCAGTACTTC.

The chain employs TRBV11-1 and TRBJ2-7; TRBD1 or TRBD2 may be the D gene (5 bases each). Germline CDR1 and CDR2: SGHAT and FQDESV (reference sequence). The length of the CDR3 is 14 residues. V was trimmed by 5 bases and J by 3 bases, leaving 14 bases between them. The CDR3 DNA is TGTGCCAGCAGCAACCGGGACCGGGACTACGAGCAGTACTTC. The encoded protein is CASSNRDRDYEQYF.

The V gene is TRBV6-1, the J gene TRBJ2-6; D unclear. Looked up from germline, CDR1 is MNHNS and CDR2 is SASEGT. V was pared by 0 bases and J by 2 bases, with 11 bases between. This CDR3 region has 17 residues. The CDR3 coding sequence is TGTGCCAGCAGTGAAGCGCTTCTTCGGGCTGGGGCCAACGTCCTGACTTTC. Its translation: CASSEALLRAGANVLTF.

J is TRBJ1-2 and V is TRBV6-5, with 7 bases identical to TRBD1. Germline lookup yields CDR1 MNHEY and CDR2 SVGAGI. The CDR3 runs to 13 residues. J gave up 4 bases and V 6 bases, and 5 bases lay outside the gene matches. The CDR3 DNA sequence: TGTGCCAGCAGCACAGGACAGGCCTATGGCTACACCTTC. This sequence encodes CASSTGQAYGYTF.

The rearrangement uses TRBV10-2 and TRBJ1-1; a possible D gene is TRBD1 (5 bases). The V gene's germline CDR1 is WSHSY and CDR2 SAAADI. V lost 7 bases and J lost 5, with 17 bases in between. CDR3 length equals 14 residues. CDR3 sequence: CASTFGAKFTEAFF. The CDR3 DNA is TGCGCCAGCACCTTCGGGGCTAAGTTTACTGAAGCTTTCTTT.

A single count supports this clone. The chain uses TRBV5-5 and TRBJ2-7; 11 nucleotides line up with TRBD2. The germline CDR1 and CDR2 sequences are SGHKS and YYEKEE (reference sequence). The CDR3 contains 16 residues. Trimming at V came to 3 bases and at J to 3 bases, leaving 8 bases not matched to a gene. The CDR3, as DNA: TGTGCCAGCAGCTCCAGTAGCGGGAGGGCATTCTACGAGCAGTACTTC. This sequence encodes CASSSSSGRAFYEQYF.